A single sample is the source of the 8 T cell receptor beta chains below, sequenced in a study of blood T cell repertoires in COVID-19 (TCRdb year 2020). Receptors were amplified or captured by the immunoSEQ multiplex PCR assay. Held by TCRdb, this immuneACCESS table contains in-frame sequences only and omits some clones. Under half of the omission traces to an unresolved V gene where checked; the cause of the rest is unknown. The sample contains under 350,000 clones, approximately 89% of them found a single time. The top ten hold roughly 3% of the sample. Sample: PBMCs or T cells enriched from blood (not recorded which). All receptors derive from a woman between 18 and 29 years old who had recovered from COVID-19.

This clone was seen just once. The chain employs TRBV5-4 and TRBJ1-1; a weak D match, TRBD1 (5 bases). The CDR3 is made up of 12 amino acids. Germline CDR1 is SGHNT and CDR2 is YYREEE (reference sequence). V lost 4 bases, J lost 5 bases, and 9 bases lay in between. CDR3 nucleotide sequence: TGTGCCAGCAGCCCGGGGGGTACTGAAGCTTTCTTT. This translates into CASSPGGTEAFF.

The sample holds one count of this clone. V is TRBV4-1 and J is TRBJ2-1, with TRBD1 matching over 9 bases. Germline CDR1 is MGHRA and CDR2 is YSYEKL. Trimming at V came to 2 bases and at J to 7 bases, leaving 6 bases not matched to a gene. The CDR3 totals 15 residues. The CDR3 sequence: CASSQPGTGWNEQFF. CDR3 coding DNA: TGCGCCAGCAGCCAACCTGGGACAGGGTGGAATGAGCAGTTCTTC.

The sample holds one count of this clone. Here the CDR3 DNA reads TGTGCCAGCAGCTTGGTTGCCGGGACTAGCGGAACCTACGAGCAGTACTTC. This encodes CASSLVAGTSGTYEQYF. The chain recombines TRBV5-4 with TRBJ2-7; 11 bases agree with TRBD2. The V segment lost 0 bases and the J segment 2 bases; nucleotides outside the gene matches: 7. CDR1 and CDR2 from the germline V gene are SGHNT and YYREEE (reference sequence). The CDR3 runs 17 residues.

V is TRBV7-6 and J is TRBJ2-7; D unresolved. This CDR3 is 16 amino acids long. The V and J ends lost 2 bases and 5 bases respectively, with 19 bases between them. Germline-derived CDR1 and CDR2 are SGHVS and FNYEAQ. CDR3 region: CASSLLSALAVNEQYF. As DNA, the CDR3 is TGTGCCAGCAGCTTATTATCGGCCCTGGCGGTCAACGAGCAGTACTTC.

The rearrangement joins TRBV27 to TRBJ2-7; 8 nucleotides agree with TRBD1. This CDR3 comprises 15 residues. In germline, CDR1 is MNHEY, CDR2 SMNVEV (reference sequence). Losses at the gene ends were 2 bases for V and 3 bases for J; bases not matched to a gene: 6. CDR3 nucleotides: TGTGCCAGCAGTTTAAGGACAGGGATACACTACGAGCAGTACTTC. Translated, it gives CASSLRTGIHYEQYF.

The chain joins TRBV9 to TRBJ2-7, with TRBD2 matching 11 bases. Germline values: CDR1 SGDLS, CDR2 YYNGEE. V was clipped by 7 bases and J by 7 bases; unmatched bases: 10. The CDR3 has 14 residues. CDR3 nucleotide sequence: TGTGCCAGCGGGCCTAGCGGGAGGTTTGGGGAGCAGTACTTC. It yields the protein CASGPSGRFGEQYF.

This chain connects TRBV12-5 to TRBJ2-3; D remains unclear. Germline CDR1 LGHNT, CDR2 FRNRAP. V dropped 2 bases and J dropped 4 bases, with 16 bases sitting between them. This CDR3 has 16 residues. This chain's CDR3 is CASGLYPPPAADTQYF. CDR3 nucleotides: TGTGCTAGTGGTTTGTATCCTCCACCCGCGGCAGATACGCAGTATTTT.

The CDR3 here is CASSPRQSFTGNTIYF. In nucleotides, the CDR3 is TGTGCCAGCAGCCCGCGTCAAAGCTTTACTGGAAACACCATATATTTT. The chain has TRBV3-1 (or the pseudogene TRBV3-2) and TRBJ1-3; D unresolved. The CDR3 totals 16 residues. The germline V gene encodes CDR1 LGHDT and CDR2 YNNKEL (reference sequence). Trimming left V 4 bases short and J 2 bases short, with 15 bases between.